This T cell receptor (beta chain) was sequenced in a study of tumor-infiltrating lymphocytes in primary liver carcinoma. Total RNA (around 0.45 ug) served as template for TCR beta cDNA synthesis primed by a constant-region primer. Researchers made the TCR beta libraries by running three nested multiplex PCR rounds with slightly modified ARM-PCR. Researchers ran the first two PCR rounds for roughly 11 cycles each with TRBV1-TRBV30 forward primers and a C-beta reverse primer. TCRdb used MiXCR to reprocess the multiplex PCR reads, holding one entry per CDR3 protein. This sample has some 120,000 distinct CDR3 sequences; 55% to 75% occur once, and the top ten carry around 9%. CDR3 length equals 18 residues. The V gene's germline CDR1 is SEHNR and CDR2 FQNEAQ (reference sequence). It was from about 20-30 mg of unsorted bulk tissue that RNA and DNA were co-extracted. Every one of the tumor samples had a viable tumor cell content above 75%.

Sequenced sample: liver tumor tissue from sampling region 1. Subset reported: tumor region T1, superior pole. The chain links TRBV7-9 to TRBJ1-4; 9 positions agree with TRBD1. The TCR originated in a woman aged 60-75 years with primary liver carcinoma and hepatitis B virus infection. CDR3 amino acids: CANSLSAGQGTTNEKLFF. In DNA form, the CDR3 reads TGTGCGAACAGCTTATCCGCGGGACAGGGAACAACTAATGAAAAACTGTTTTTT.